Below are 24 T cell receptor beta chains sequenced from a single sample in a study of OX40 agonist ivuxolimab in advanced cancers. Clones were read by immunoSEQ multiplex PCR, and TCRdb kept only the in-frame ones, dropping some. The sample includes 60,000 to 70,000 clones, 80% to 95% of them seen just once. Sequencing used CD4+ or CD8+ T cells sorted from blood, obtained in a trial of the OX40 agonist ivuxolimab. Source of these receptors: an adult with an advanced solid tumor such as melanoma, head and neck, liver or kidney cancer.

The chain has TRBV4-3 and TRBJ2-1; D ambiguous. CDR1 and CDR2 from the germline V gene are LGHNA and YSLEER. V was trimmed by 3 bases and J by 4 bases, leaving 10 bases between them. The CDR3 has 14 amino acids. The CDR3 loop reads CASSQVTGYNEQFF. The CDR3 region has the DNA TGCGCCAGCAGCCAGGTGACGGGTTACAATGAGCAGTTCTTC.

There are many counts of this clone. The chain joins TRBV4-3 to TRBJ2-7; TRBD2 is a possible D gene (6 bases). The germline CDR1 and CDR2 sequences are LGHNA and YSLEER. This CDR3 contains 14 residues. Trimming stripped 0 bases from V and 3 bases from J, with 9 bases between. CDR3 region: CASSQEEGNYEQYF. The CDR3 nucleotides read TGCGCCAGCAGCCAAGAGGAGGGCAACTACGAGCAGTACTTC.

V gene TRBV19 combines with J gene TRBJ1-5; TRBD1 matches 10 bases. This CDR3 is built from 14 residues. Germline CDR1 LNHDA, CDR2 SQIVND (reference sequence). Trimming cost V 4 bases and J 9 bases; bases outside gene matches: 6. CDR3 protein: CASSRGTGALPQHF. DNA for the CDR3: TGTGCCAGTAGTAGGGGGACAGGGGCATTGCCCCAGCATTTT.

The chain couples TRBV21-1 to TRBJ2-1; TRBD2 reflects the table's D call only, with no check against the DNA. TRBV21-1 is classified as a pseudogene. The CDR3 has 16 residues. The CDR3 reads CASSISLAGEVHEQFF. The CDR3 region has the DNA TGTGCCAGCAGCATAAGTTTAGCGGGAGAAGTCCATGAGCAGTTCTTC.

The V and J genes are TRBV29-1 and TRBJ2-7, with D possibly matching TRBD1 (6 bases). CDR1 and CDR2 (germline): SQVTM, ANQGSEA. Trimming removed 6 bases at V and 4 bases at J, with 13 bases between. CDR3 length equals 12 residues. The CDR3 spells CSVRQELYEQYF. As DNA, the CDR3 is TGCAGCGTCCGACAGGAGCTTTACGAGCAGTACTTC.

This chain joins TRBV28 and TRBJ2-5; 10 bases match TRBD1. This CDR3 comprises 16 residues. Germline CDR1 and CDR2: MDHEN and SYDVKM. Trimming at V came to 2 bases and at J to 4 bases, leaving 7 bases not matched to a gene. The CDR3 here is CASSLAGTGVAETQYF. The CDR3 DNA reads TGTGCCAGCAGTTTAGCCGGGACAGGGGTGGCAGAGACCCAGTACTTC.

CDR3 bases: TGCGCCAGCATAAGCCTAAGCTCCTACGAGCAGTACTTC. Amino acids: CASISLSSYEQYF. This sequence joins TRBV5-1 and TRBJ2-7; no definite D call. Deletions cut 6 bases from V and 0 bases from J, with 10 bases between. This CDR3 has 13 amino acids. Germline CDR1 SGHRS, CDR2 YFSETQ.

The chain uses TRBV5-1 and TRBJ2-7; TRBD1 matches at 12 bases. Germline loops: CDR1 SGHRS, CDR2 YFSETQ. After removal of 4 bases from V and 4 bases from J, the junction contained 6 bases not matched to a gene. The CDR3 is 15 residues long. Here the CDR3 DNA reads TGCGCCAGCAGCCCGGGACAGGGGGCTGGGTACGAGCAGTACTTC. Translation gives CASSPGQGAGYEQYF.

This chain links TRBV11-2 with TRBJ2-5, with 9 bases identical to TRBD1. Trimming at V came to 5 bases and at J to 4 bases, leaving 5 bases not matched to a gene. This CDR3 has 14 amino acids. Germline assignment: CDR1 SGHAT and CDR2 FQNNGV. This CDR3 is CASSPGTGTETQYF. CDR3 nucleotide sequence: TGTGCCAGCAGCCCCGGGACAGGGACAGAGACCCAGTACTTC.

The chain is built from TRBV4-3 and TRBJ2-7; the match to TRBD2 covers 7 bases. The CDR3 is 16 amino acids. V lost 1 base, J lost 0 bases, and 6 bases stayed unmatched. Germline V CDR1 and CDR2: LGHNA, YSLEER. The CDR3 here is CASSQGRLAGSYEQYF. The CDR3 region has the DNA TGCGCCAGCAGCCAAGGGCGACTAGCCGGCTCCTACGAGCAGTACTTC.

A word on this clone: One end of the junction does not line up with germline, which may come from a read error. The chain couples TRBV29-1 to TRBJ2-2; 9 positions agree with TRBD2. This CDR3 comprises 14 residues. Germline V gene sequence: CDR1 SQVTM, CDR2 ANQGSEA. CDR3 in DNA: TGCAGCGCCTTTGGACTAGCGTTTTGGCGGGGAGCTGTTTTT. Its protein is CSAFGLAFWRGAVF.

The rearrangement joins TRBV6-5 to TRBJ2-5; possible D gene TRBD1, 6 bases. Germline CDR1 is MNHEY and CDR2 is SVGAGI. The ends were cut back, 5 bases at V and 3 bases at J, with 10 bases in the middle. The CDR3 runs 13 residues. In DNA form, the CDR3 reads TGTGCCAGCAGTCGAGGGGGTGAAGAGACCCAGTACTTC. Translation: CASSRGGEETQYF.

The CDR3 DNA reads as TGTGCCAGCAGCCACGGCCGGGACAGGGGGGGCGAGCAGTACTTC. Translating it yields CASSHGRDRGGEQYF. J is TRBJ2-7 and V is TRBV14; TRBD1 matches 11 bases. CDR1 and CDR2 from the germline V gene are SGHDN and FVKESK. The CDR3 runs to 15 residues. The V segment lost 3 bases and the J segment 6 bases; nucleotides outside the gene matches: 7.

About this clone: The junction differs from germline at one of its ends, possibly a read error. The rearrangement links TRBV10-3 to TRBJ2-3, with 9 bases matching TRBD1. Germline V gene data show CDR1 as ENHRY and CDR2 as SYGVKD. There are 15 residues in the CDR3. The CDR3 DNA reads TGTGCCAGCAGTGAGATGACAGGGGGGCCAGATACGCAGTATTTT. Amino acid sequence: CASSEMTGGPDTQYF.

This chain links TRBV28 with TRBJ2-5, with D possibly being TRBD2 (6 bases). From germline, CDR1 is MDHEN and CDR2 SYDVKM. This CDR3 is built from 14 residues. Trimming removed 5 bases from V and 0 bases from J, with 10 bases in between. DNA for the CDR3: TGTGCCAGCAGTCGAAGACTAGACCAAGAGACCCAGTACTTC. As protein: CASSRRLDQETQYF.

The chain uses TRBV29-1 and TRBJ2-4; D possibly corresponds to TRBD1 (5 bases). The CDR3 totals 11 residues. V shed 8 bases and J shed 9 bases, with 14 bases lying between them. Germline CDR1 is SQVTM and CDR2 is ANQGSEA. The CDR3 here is CSLKDQGIQYF. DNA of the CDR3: TGCAGCCTCAAGGACCAGGGCATTCAGTACTTC.

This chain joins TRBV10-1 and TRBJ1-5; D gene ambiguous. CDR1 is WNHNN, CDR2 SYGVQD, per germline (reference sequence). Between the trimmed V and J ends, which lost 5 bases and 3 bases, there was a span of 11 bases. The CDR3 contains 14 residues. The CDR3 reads CASSTGGVNQPQHF. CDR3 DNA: TGCGCCAGCAGTACGGGTGGGGTCAATCAGCCCCAGCATTTT.

The CDR3 here is CASSFPGSNQPQHF. The CDR3 nucleotides read TGTGCCAGCAGCTTTCCGGGGAGCAATCAGCCCCAGCATTTT. The chain couples TRBV7-9 to TRBJ1-5; D gene ambiguous. Germline CDR1 SEHNR, CDR2 FQNEAQ (reference sequence). The CDR3 has 14 residues. Deletions cut 3 bases from V and 1 base from J, with 7 bases between.

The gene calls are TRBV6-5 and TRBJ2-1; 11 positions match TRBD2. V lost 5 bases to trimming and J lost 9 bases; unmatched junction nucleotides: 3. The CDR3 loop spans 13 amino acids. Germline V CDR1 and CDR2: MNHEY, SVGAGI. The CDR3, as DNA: TGTGCCAGCAGTACCGGGACTAGCGGTGAGCAGTTCTTC. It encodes CASSTGTSGEQFF.

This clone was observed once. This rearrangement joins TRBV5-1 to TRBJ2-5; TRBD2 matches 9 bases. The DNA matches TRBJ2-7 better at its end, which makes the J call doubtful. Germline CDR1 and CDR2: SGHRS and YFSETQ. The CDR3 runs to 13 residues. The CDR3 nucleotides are TGCGCCAGCAGAGCGGGAGGTTCCTACGAGCAGTACTTC. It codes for CASRAGGSYEQYF.

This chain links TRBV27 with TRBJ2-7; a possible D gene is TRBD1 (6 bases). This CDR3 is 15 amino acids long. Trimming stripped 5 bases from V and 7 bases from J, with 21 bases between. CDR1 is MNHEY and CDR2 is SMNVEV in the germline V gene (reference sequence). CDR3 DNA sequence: TGTGCCAGCAGTCAGCGACGAACAGGGTCGGAGGAGCAGTACTTC. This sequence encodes CASSQRRTGSEEQYF.

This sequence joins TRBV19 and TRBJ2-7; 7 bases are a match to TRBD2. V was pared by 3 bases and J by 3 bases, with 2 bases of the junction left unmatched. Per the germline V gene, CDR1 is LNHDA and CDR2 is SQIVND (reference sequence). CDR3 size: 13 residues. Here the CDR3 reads CASSMGLNYEQYF. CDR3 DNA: TGTGCCAGTAGTATGGGACTAAACTACGAGCAGTACTTC.

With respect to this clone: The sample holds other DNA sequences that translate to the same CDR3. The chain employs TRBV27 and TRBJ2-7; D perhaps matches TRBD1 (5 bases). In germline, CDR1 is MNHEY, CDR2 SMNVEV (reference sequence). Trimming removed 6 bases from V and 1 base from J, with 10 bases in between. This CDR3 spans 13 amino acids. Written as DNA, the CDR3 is TGTGCCAGCAGCCTAAGGGGATCCTACGAGCAGTACTTC. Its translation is CASSLRGSYEQYF.

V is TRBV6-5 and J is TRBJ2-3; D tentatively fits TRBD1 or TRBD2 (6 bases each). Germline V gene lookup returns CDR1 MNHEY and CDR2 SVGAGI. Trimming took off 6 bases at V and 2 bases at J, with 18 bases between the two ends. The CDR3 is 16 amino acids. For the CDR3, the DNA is TGTGCCAGCAGATACGGGGGCTCCCAATCCACAGATACGCAGTATTTT. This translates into CASRYGGSQSTDTQYF.